The source of this T cell receptor beta chain is a study of shared clonotypes between healthy human individuals. The donors were adults (healthy and HIV-negative) with no recent acute infections or vaccinations. The table came from immunoSEQ multiplex PCR; TCRdb's copy has only in-frame clones and leaves some out. The data contain 2 million to 2.5 million clones, 95% of them singletons. The clonotype comes from a man younger than 35 in good health. Source material: naive CD4+ T cells sorted from blood. Specified subset: CD45RA+ positively selected.

The CDR3 region has the DNA TGTGCCAGCAGCTTAGCAGGGGGCGGTGGTGGCTACACCTTC. The encoded protein is CASSLAGGGGGYTF. The rearrangement joins TRBV7-9 to TRBJ1-2; 7 nucleotides match TRBD1. V dropped 0 bases and J dropped 7; count of bases not matched to a gene: 5. Germline loops: CDR1 SEHNR, CDR2 FQNEAQ (reference sequence). This CDR3 is built from 14 residues.